These 22 T cell receptor beta chains were sequenced from one sample in a study of OX40 agonist ivuxolimab in advanced cancers. Method: immunoSEQ multiplex PCR; TCRdb's copy keeps in-frame clones and lacks some. In the table there are tens of thousands of clones, about 90% of which are singletons. This material consisted of CD4+ or CD8+ T cells sorted from blood, taken in a trial of the OX40 agonist ivuxolimab. These TCRs come from an adult with an advanced solid tumor such as melanoma, head and neck, liver or kidney cancer.

This chain's CDR3 is CASSFLARRNEQFF. The CDR3 DNA reads TGTGCCAGCAGCTTTCTCGCACGCCGAAATGAGCAGTTCTTC. This rearrangement joins TRBV7-6 to TRBJ2-1; D remains ambiguous. Trimming left V 3 bases short and J 7 bases short, with 13 bases between. Germline lookup yields CDR1 SGHVS and CDR2 FNYEAQ. This CDR3 spans 14 amino acids.

Here the CDR3 reads CATNSGGPVETQYF. The CDR3 nucleotides are TGCGCCACCAACTCCGGGGGGCCCGTAGAGACCCAGTACTTC. The V call is TRBV5-1, the J call TRBJ2-5, with TRBD2 as a possible D gene (7 bases). The CDR3 runs 14 residues. The V end was cut by 9 bases, the J end by 4 bases, with 19 bases between. Germline V gene data show CDR1 as SGHRS and CDR2 as YFSETQ.

V is TRBV30 and J is TRBJ2-3, with D uncertain. This CDR3 is 14 amino acids long. Trimming pared 2 bases from V and 3 bases from J, leaving 12 bases between. CDR1 is GTSNPN, CDR2 SVGIG, per germline (reference sequence). The DNA of the CDR3 is TGTGCCTGGAGTAGAGACCGTACAACAGATACGCAGTATTTT. Translating it yields CAWSRDRTTDTQYF.

The V gene is TRBV27, the J gene TRBJ2-7; tentatively, D is TRBD1 (6 bases). This CDR3 region has 13 residues. Germline-derived CDR1 and CDR2 are MNHEY and SMNVEV (reference sequence). With 3 bases removed from V and 4 bases from J, the gap between germline ends came to 10 bases. The CDR3 is CASSFTGSYEQYF. The CDR3 coding sequence is TGTGCCAGCAGTTTTACAGGGTCATACGAGCAGTACTTC.

The chain has TRBV4-1 and TRBJ2-3; possibly TRBD2 for D (6 bases). The CDR3 consists of 16 residues. Germline values: CDR1 MGHRA, CDR2 YSYEKL. Trimming removed 0 bases at V and 2 bases at J, with 12 bases between. CDR3 sequence (DNA): TGCGCCAGCAGCCAAGATCCGGGAGCCTTCACAGATACGCAGTATTTT. Protein sequence: CASSQDPGAFTDTQYF.

This chain connects TRBV19 to TRBJ1-1; D remains ambiguous. Per germline, CDR1 LNHDA and CDR2 SQIVND (reference sequence). This CDR3 has 16 residues. Trimming pared 6 bases from V and 0 bases from J, leaving 17 bases between. The CDR3 region is CASRPLNKLLNTEAFF. The CDR3 DNA is TGTGCCAGTAGGCCCCTTAACAAATTATTGAACACTGAAGCTTTCTTT.

This clone was picked up one time. This chain connects TRBV7-2 to TRBJ2-1; 9 nucleotides align to TRBD1. CDR3 size: 18 residues. V lost 1 base, J lost 0 bases, and 7 bases stayed unmatched. Germline loops: CDR1 SGHTA, CDR2 FQGNSA. The DNA of the CDR3 is TGTGCCAGCAGCTTAGATGGGACAGGGTTTCGCTCCTACAATGAGCAGTTCTTC. Its protein product is CASSLDGTGFRSYNEQFF. Full variable domain (rest looked up from reference TRBV7-2 and TRBJ2-1): GAGVSQSPSNKVTEKGKDVELRCDPISGHTALYWYRQSLGQGLEFLIYFQGNSAPDKSGLPSDRFSAERTGGSVSTLTIQRTQQEDSAVYLCASSLDGTGFRSYNEQFFGPGTRLTVL.

The chain is built from TRBV12-5 and TRBJ2-4; 9 bases are shared with TRBD1. Trimming removed 3 bases from V and 0 bases from J; junction bases left unmatched: 12. CDR1 is LGHNT and CDR2 is FRNRAP in the germline V gene. The CDR3 is 19 residues long. DNA for the CDR3: TGTGCTAGTGGTTTCTCGGGACAGGGACTTCCTCTAGCCAAAAACATTCAGTACTTC. Encoded protein: CASGFSGQGLPLAKNIQYF.

The chain links TRBV7-6 to TRBJ2-7; D is possibly TRBD1 or TRBD2 (5 bases each). Germline-derived CDR1 and CDR2 are SGHVS and FNYEAQ. V was clipped by 1 base and J by 5 bases, with 9 bases between them. The length of the CDR3 is 13 residues. The CDR3 DNA follows: TGTGCCAGCAGCTTAGGGGGGAGCGACGAGCAGTACTTC. This encodes CASSLGGSDEQYF.

V and J are TRBV5-4 and TRBJ1-3; D might be TRBD1 (6 bases). CDR1 is SGHNT, CDR2 YYREEE, per germline (reference sequence). V gave up 1 base and J gave up 4 bases, with 9 bases separating them. This CDR3 region has 14 residues. The CDR3 coding sequence is TGTGCCAGCAGCTTGACAGGGTCGGGAAACACCATATATTTT. Translation gives CASSLTGSGNTIYF.

The chain combines TRBV5-1 with TRBJ2-2; D gene unclear. Germline assignment: CDR1 SGHRS and CDR2 YFSETQ. V gave up 3 bases and J gave up 4 bases, with 16 bases separating them. This CDR3 region has 16 residues. In nucleotides, the CDR3 is TGCGCCAGCAGCTACGGATATTCCGGCAGCACCGGGGAGCTGTTTTTT. Translating it yields CASSYGYSGSTGELFF.

The chain joins TRBV11-2 to TRBJ1-3, with D unresolved. The V end lost 3 bases, the J end lost 0 bases, and 9 bases lay between the germline ends. Germline-derived CDR1 and CDR2 are SGHAT and FQNNGV. The CDR3 contains 15 residues. CDR3 DNA sequence: TGTGCCAGCAGCTTCACGGTCATCTCTGGAAACACCATATATTTT. It yields the protein CASSFTVISGNTIYF.

This clone occurred a few times. This chain joins TRBV7-2 and TRBJ2-1; D possibly corresponds to TRBD1 (5 bases). This CDR3 has 11 residues. Germline V gives CDR1 SGHTA, CDR2 FQGNSA. V lost 5 bases to trimming and J lost 12 bases, with 11 bases between them. The chain's CDR3 is CASSISDRQFF. The CDR3 DNA reads TGTGCCAGCAGCATCAGCGACAGGCAGTTCTTC.

This chain uses TRBV28 with TRBJ1-1, with TRBD1 identical over 9 bases. The CDR3 has 14 amino acids. The germline gives CDR1 MDHEN, CDR2 SYDVKM. The V and J ends lost 8 bases and 2 bases, in that order; junction bases with no gene match: 6. CDR3 nucleotide sequence: TGTGCCAGCTCAACGGGACAGGGTAACACTGAAGCTTTCTTT. This gives the protein CASSTGQGNTEAFF. The variable domain in full, completed from reference TRBV28 and TRBJ1-1, reads DVKVTQSSRYLVKRTGEKVFLECVQDMDHENMFWYRQDPGLGLRLIYFSYDVKMKEKGDIPEGYSVSREKKERFSLILESASTNQTSMYLCASSTGQGNTEAFFGQGTRLTVV.

J is TRBJ2-2 and V is TRBV11-2; TRBD2 might be the D (7 bases). This CDR3 is 15 amino acids long. CDR1 and CDR2 (germline): SGHAT, FQNNGV. V was cut by 4 bases and J by 7 bases, with 16 bases left in between. DNA of the CDR3: TGTGCCAGCAGCTCCCCGGCGGGGGCGATCGGGGAGCTGTTTTTT. This translates into CASSSPAGAIGELFF.

The chain links TRBV14 to TRBJ1-1; D is uncertain. V lost 3 bases and J lost 2, with 10 bases in between. The CDR3 sequence is 14 residues long. The germline CDR1 and CDR2 sequences are SGHDN and FVKESK. Here the CDR3 reads CASSHFVGNTEAFF. CDR3 coding DNA: TGTGCCAGCAGCCATTTTGTCGGCAACACTGAAGCTTTCTTT.

The chain carries TRBV28 and TRBJ2-1; 7 bases line up with TRBD2. This CDR3 is built from 13 residues. The trim removed 2 bases at V and 9 bases at J, leaving 4 bases unmatched. Germline-derived CDR1 and CDR2 are MDHEN and SYDVKM. CDR3 sequence: CASSLKLASEQFF. The CDR3 nucleotides are TGTGCCAGCAGTTTAAAACTAGCGAGTGAGCAGTTCTTC.

The chain couples TRBV28 to TRBJ2-7; 7 bases align to TRBD1. Trimming at V came to 8 bases and at J to 5 bases, leaving 12 bases not matched to a gene. Germline V gene data show CDR1 as MDHEN and CDR2 as SYDVKM. This CDR3 spans 14 amino acids. DNA of the CDR3: TGTGCCAGCGAGGGATCAGGGGGTTCCCACGAGCAGTACTTC. Its translation is CASEGSGGSHEQYF.

The chain combines TRBV5-1 with TRBJ1-1; 9 bases match TRBD1. Germline CDR1 is SGHRS and CDR2 is YFSETQ. This CDR3 region has 14 residues. V gave up 5 bases and J gave up 4 bases; unmatched junction bases: 6. CDR3 protein: CASSYTGGGTEAFF. CDR3 sequence (DNA): TGCGCCAGCAGTTATACAGGGGGCGGCACTGAAGCTTTCTTT.

This chain joins TRBV7-6 and TRBJ2-5, with D hard to call. The J call may be wrong; the DNA end is better matched by TRBJ2-7. There are 14 residues in the CDR3. From germline, CDR1 is SGHVS and CDR2 FNYEAQ. CDR3 DNA sequence: TGTGCCAGCAGCTTATCAGTGAGCTCCTACGAGCAGTACTTC. It yields the protein CASSLSVSSYEQYF.

The V and J genes are TRBV7-9 and TRBJ1-1; maybe TRBD1 (5 bases). Germline V gene sequence: CDR1 SEHNR, CDR2 FQNEAQ (reference sequence). The CDR3 length is 14 residues. Between the trimmed V and J ends, which lost 7 bases and 7 bases, there was a span of 19 bases. CDR3 sequence reads: CASTPREGMREAFF. The CDR3 DNA sequence: TGTGCCAGCACCCCAAGGGAGGGGATGCGTGAAGCTTTCTTT.

The chain employs TRBV30 and TRBJ1-2; weak D call: TRBD1 (5 bases). Germline CDR1 and CDR2: GTSNPN and SVGIG (reference sequence). The length of the CDR3 is 13 residues. Trimming took off 1 base at V and 8 bases at J, with 14 bases between the two ends. CDR3 region: CAWSENRGYGYTF. The CDR3 DNA reads as TGTGCCTGGAGTGAAAACCGGGGCTACGGCTACACCTTC. Complete variable domain (other parts from reference TRBV30 and TRBJ1-2): SQTIHQWPATLVQPVGSPLSLECTVEGTSNPNLYWYRQAAGRGLQLLFYSVGIGQISSEVPQNLSASRPQDRQFILSSKKLLLSDSGFYLCAWSENRGYGYTFGSGTRLTVV.